These 13 T cell receptor beta chains were sequenced from one sample in a study of cytomegalovirus exposure and HLA in healthy donors. PCR primers comprised 60 Vbeta and 13 Jbeta primers. Profiling relied on immunoSEQ multiplex PCR, and the TCRdb table lists in-frame clones only, not all of them. The sample has approximately 170,000 clones; about three quarters are singletons. The specimen was PBMCs. The receptors were gathered from a woman aged 35 to 49 in good health and CMV-seropositive.

This chain uses TRBV5-1 with TRBJ1-4; TRBD1 aligns across 10 bases. With 3 bases clipped from V and 6 bases from J, the junction kept 5 bases outside the gene matches. The CDR3 spans 15 residues. In germline, CDR1 is SGHRS, CDR2 YFSETQ. The DNA for the CDR3 is TGCGCCAGCAGCTCCGCCGGACAGGGGGATGAAAAACTGTTTTTT. Protein product: CASSSAGQGDEKLFF.

The chain has TRBV30 and TRBJ1-3; D not certain. The CDR3 contains 11 residues. Trimming removed 1 base from V and 6 bases from J, with 4 bases in between. From germline, CDR1 is GTSNPN and CDR2 SVGIG (reference sequence). The chain's CDR3 is CAWSGVNTIYF. The CDR3 coding sequence is TGTGCCTGGAGTGGCGTAAACACCATATATTTT.

The J gene is TRBJ1-5, the V gene TRBV30; no firm D call. CDR1 and CDR2 (germline): GTSNPN, SVGIG (reference sequence). Between the trimmed V and J ends, which lost 0 bases and 5 bases, there was a span of 17 bases. CDR3 length: 16 amino acids. This CDR3 is CAWSVAGGSGHQPQHF. CDR3 sequence (DNA): TGTGCCTGGAGTGTGGCGGGAGGATCGGGTCATCAGCCCCAGCATTTT.

This clone was seen a single time. The chain links TRBV2 to TRBJ2-5, with a tentative D call TRBD2 (6 bases). The germline CDR1 and CDR2 sequences are SNHLY and FYNNEI. The V and J ends lost 8 bases and 2 bases respectively, with 21 bases between them. The CDR3 runs to 16 residues. The CDR3 nucleotides read TGTGCCAGCGGTGGGGATAGTGGGAGGAGGCAAGAGACCCAGTACTTC. This translates into CASGGDSGRRQETQYF.

CDR3 region: CASSPSGVGTMNTEAFF. The CDR3, as DNA: TGCGCCAGCAGCCCTAGCGGGGTGGGGACAATGAACACTGAAGCTTTCTTT. The V gene is TRBV5-1, the J gene TRBJ1-1; a possible D gene is TRBD1 (6 bases). This CDR3 region has 17 residues. Germline lookup yields CDR1 SGHRS and CDR2 YFSETQ. V gave up 4 bases and J gave up 0 bases, with 19 bases separating them. Based on the CDR3 plus reference TRBV5-1 and TRBJ1-1, the full variable domain is KAGVTQTPRYLIKTRGQQVTLSCSPISGHRSVSWYQQTPGQGLQFLFEYFSETQRNKGNFPGRFSGRQFSNSRSEMNVSTLELGDSALYLCASSPSGVGTMNTEAFFGQGTRLTVV.

J is TRBJ2-5 and V is TRBV2; D call uncertain. V shed 3 bases and J shed 5 bases, with 4 bases lying between them. This CDR3 region has 11 residues. Germline V lookup: CDR1 SNHLY, CDR2 FYNNEI. This chain's CDR3 is CASSDGETQYF. CDR3 in DNA: TGTGCCAGCAGTGACGGGGAGACCCAGTACTTC.

V usage is TRBV19 and J usage is TRBJ2-7; 11 nucleotides match TRBD1. CDR1 is LNHDA, CDR2 SQIVND, per germline (reference sequence). Trimming took 5 bases from V and 3 from J; bases not matched to a gene: 3. The CDR3 is 14 residues long. The CDR3 here is CASSRTGGIYEQYF. The CDR3, as DNA: TGTGCCAGTAGTCGGACAGGGGGCATCTACGAGCAGTACTTC.

This clone turned up a few times. This rearrangement joins TRBV7-3 to TRBJ1-1; D might be TRBD1 (5 bases). Germline loops: CDR1 SGHTA, CDR2 FQGTGA. The CDR3 is made up of 13 amino acids. V lost 4 bases, J lost 1 base, and 7 bases lay in between. CDR3 sequence (DNA): TGTGCCAGCAGCTCCACAGGGAACACTGAAGCTTTCTTT. Its translation is CASSSTGNTEAFF.

This clone was seen more than once but under ten times. This sequence joins TRBV30 and TRBJ1-2; 7 nucleotides match TRBD1. Trimming removed 4 bases from V and 5 bases from J; junction bases left unmatched: 1. In germline, CDR1 is GTSNPN, CDR2 SVGIG (reference sequence). This CDR3 has 11 amino acids. For the CDR3, the DNA is TGTGCCTGGACAGGGGGGTATGGCTACACCTTC. Translating it yields CAWTGGYGYTF. Combining the CDR3 with reference TRBV30 and TRBJ1-2 gives the whole variable domain SQTIHQWPATLVQPVGSPLSLECTVEGTSNPNLYWYRQAAGRGLQLLFYSVGIGQISSEVPQNLSASRPQDRQFILSSKKLLLSDSGFYLCAWTGGYGYTFGSGTRLTVV.

The rearrangement links TRBV10-3 to TRBJ2-2; D might be TRBD2 (5 bases). The V gene lost 6 bases and the J gene lost 1 base, with 6 bases spanning the gap. Germline V lookup: CDR1 ENHRY, CDR2 SYGVKD. CDR3 size: 13 residues. The CDR3 loop is CAIRRENTGELFF. CDR3 DNA sequence: TGTGCCATCAGGAGGGAGAACACCGGGGAGCTGTTTTTT.

J is TRBJ1-3 and V is TRBV18; TRBD1 agrees at 9 bases. The CDR3 has 19 amino acids. Trimming took 3 bases from V and 1 from J; bases not matched to a gene: 13. CDR1 KGHSH and CDR2 LQKENI come from the germline V gene. The CDR3 nucleotides read TGTGCCAGCTCACCCGCCTCCGGGACAGGGATACTTTCTGGAAACACCATATATTTT. It translates to CASSPASGTGILSGNTIYF.

This rearrangement joins TRBV18 to TRBJ2-2; TRBD2 is a possible D gene (6 bases). V was shortened by 0 bases and J by 2 bases, with 10 bases between the two germline ends. CDR1 is KGHSH and CDR2 is LQKENI in the germline V gene. This CDR3 comprises 16 residues. The CDR3 DNA is TGTGCCAGCTCACCACCGCGGACTATAAACACCGGGGAGCTGTTTTTT. It codes for CASSPPRTINTGELFF.

This clone appeared a single time. The V and J genes are TRBV30 and TRBJ2-7; no definite D call. Germline CDR1 GTSNPN, CDR2 SVGIG (reference sequence). Trimming took 1 base from V and 3 from J, leaving 4 bases between them. CDR3 size: 11 residues. In DNA, the CDR3 is TGTGCCTGGAGTGACAGCTACGAGCAGTACTTC. Its protein is CAWSDSYEQYF.